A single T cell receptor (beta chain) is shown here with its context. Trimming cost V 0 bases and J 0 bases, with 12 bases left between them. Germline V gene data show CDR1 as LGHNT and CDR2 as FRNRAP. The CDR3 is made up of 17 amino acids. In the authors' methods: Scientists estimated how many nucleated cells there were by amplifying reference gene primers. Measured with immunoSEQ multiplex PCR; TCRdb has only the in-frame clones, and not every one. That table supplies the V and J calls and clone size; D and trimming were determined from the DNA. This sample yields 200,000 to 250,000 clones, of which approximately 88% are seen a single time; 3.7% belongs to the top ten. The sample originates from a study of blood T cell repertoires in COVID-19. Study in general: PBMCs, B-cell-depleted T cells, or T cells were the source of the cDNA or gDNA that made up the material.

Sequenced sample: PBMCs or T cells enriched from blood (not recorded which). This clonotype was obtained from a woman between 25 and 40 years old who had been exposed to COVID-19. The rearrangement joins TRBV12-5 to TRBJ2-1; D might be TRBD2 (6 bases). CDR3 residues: CASGLVSLGGSYNEQFF. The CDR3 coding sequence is TGTGCTAGTGGTTTGGTATCTCTGGGGGGCTCCTACAATGAGCAGTTCTTC.